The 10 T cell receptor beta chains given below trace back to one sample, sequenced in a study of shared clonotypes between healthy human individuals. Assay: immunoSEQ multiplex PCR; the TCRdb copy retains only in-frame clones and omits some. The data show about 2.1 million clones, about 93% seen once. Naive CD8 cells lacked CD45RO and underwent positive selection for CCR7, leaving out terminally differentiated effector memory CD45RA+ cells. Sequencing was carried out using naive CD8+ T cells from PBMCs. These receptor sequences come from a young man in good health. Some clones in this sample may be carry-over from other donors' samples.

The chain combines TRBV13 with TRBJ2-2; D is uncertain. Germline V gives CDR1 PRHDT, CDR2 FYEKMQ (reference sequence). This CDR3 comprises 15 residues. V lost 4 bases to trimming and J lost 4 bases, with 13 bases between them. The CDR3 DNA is TGTGCCAGCAGCTCTGGGGAACAACTCACCGGGGAGCTGTTTTTT. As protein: CASSSGEQLTGELFF.

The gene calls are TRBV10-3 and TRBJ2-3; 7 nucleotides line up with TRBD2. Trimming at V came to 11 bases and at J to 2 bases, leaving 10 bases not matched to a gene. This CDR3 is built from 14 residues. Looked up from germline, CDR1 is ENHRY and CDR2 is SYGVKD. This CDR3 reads CAVRASGITDTQYF. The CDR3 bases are TGTGCCGTAAGGGCTAGCGGAATCACAGATACGCAGTATTTT.

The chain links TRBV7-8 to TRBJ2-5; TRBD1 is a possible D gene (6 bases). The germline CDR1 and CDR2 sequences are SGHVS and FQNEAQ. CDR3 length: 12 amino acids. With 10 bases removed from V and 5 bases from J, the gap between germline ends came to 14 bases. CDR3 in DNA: TGTGCCACCGACAGGCCCCCCGAGACCCAGTACTTC. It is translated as CATDRPPETQYF.

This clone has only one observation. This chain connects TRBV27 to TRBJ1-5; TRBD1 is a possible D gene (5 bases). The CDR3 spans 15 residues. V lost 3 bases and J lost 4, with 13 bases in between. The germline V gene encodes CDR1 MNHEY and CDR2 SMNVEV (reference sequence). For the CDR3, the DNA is TGTGCCAGCAGTTTGGGGCCGGGTACTAATCAGCCCCAGCATTTT. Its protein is CASSLGPGTNQPQHF.

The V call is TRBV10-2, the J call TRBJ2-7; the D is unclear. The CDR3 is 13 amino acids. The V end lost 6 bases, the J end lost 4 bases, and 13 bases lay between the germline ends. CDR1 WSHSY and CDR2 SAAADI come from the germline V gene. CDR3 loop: CASSAGFRYEQYF. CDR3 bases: TGCGCCAGCAGCGCCGGTTTTCGGTACGAGCAGTACTTC.

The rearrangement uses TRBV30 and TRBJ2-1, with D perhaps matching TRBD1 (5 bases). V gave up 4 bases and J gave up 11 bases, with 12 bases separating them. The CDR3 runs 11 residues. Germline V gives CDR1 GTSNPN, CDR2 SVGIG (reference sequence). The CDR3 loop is CAWMGPTQQFF. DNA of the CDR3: TGTGCCTGGATGGGGCCAACCCAGCAGTTCTTC.

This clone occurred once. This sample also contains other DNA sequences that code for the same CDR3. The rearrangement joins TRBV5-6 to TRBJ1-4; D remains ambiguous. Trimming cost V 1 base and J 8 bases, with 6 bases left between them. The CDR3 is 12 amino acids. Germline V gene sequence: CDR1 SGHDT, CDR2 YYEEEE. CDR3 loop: CASSLSDEKLFF. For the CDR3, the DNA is TGTGCCAGCAGCTTGTCAGACGAAAAACTGTTTTTT.

CDR3 sequence reads: CASRRLAGEPYEQYF. DNA for the CDR3: TGCGCCAGCAGAAGACTAGCGGGAGAACCCTACGAGCAGTACTTC. The chain uses TRBV4-1 and TRBJ2-7; 12 bases line up with TRBD2. CDR1 is MGHRA and CDR2 is YSYEKL in the germline V gene. This CDR3 is built from 15 residues. The V segment lost 6 bases and the J segment 2 bases; nucleotides outside the gene matches: 5.

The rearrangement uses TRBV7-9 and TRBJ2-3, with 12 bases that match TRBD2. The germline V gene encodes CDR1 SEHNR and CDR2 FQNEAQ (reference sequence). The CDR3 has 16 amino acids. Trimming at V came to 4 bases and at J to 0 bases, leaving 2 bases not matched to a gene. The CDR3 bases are TGTGCCAGCAGCTCCGGGACTAGCGGGAGCACAGATACGCAGTATTTT. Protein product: CASSSGTSGSTDTQYF.

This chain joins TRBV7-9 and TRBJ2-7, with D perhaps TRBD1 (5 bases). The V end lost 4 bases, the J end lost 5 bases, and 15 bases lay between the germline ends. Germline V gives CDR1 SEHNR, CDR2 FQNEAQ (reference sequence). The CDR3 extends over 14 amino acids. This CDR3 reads CASSSPYKGHEQYF. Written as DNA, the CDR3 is TGTGCCAGCAGCTCCCCCTATAAGGGGCACGAGCAGTACTTC. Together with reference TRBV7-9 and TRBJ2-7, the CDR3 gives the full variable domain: DTGVSQNPRHKITKRGQNVTFRCDPISEHNRLYWYRQTLGQGPEFLTYFQNEAQLEKSRLLSDRFSAERPKGSFSTLEIQRTEQGDSAMYLCASSSPYKGHEQYFGPGTRLTVT.